This TCR beta chain is from a study of shared clonotypes between healthy human individuals. General study results and limits: Researchers found naive subsets generally carried larger estimated richness than memory subsets. Between a few donors, naive CD4 clonotypes were shared at a level of approximately 5%.

The CDR3 is 12 amino acids. The germline CDR1 and CDR2 sequences are SSHAT and FNYEAQ (reference sequence). Trimming left V 6 bases short and J 7 bases short, with 9 bases between. Points on this clone: Its antigen is currently unknown.

Per sorted-subset replicate PCR, input was roughly 200 ng DNA, representing 30,000 or so T cell genomes. Produced via immunoSEQ multiplex PCR; TCRdb's table is partial and in-frame only. The sample lists 1.6 million or so clones; about 98.5% were seen once. Only Caucasian adults living in Nashville, Tennessee made up the donor group. The specimen was naive CD4+ T cells sorted from blood. Subset here: CD45RA+ positively selected. The receptor's source is a man aged 25 to 40 in good health. The rearrangement uses TRBV7-7 and TRBJ2-2; TRBD2 might be the D (5 bases). In nucleotides, the CDR3 is TGTGCCAGCAGGCCCGGGGTCGGGGAGCTGTTTTTT. Protein sequence: CASRPGVGELFF.